This T cell receptor beta chain was captured by sequencing in a study of blood T cell repertoires in COVID-19. Study-level information: The United States, Italy and Spain supplied acute and convalescent COVID-19 samples.

Trimming at V came to 0 bases and at J to 5 bases, leaving 7 bases not matched to a gene. The CDR3 extends over 17 amino acids. The germline V gene encodes CDR1 MGHRA and CDR2 YSYEKL. Authors' analysis steps: Scientists estimated how many nucleated cells there were by amplifying reference gene primers. Produced via immunoSEQ multiplex PCR; TCRdb's table is partial and in-frame only. V and J calls and clone size are as listed in that table; D and trimming were resolved from the DNA. This table holds around 150,000 clones, roughly 82% found once. The sequence derives from a man in his sixties or seventies with acute or convalescent COVID-19. Material for sequencing was peripheral blood. The chain uses TRBV4-1 and TRBJ2-2; TRBD1 agrees at 9 bases. CDR3 residues: CASSQEYRGRSTGELFF. DNA of the CDR3: TGCGCCAGCAGCCAAGAGTACAGGGGGCGCTCGACCGGGGAGCTGTTTTTT.